Listed here are 29 T cell receptor beta chains from one sample, sequenced in a study of blood T cell repertoires in COVID-19. This table comes from immunoSEQ multiplex PCR, and its TCRdb copy is limited to in-frame clones, with some not included. The table records around 26,000 clones, approximately 79% of them present only once. The sequencing input was peripheral blood. The receptors were sampled from a woman aged 80 or over with acute or convalescent COVID-19.

V is TRBV7-3 and J is TRBJ2-3; TRBD2 agrees at 8 bases. This CDR3 has 13 residues. From germline, CDR1 is SGHTA and CDR2 FQGTGA. V was clipped by 2 bases and J by 14 bases; unmatched bases: 9. This chain's CDR3 is CASSLAGSGVVYF. In DNA, the CDR3 is TGTGCCAGCAGCTTAGCAGGTAGCGGGGTGGTGTATTTT. Complete variable domain (other parts from reference TRBV7-3 and TRBJ2-3): GAGVSQTPSNKVTEKGKYVELRCDPISGHTALYWYRQSLGQGPEFLIYFQGTGAADDSGLPNDRFFAVRPEGSVSTLKIQRTERGDSAVYLCASSLAGSGVVYFGPGTRLTVL.

The V and J genes are TRBV5-1 and TRBJ1-5; D unresolved. This CDR3 is built from 15 residues. Deletions cut 0 bases from V and 7 bases from J, with 14 bases between. CDR1 is SGHRS, CDR2 YFSETQ, per germline. In DNA, the CDR3 is TGCGCCAGCAGCTTGGACAGTCCCAGCGGACAGCCCCAGCATTTT. Its translation is CASSLDSPSGQPQHF.

The chain recombines TRBV12-3 or TRBV12-4 with TRBJ1-1, with no clear D. The CDR3 totals 11 residues. Trimming shortened V by 3 bases and J by 7 bases, and 6 bases separated the two germline ends. The CDR3 nucleotides are TGTGCCAGCAGTTTTAGTAATGAAGCTTTCTTT. Its protein product is CASSFSNEAFF.

The chain is built from TRBV9 and TRBJ2-2, with TRBD2 identical over 11 bases. V lost 3 bases and J lost 3; bases outside the gene matches: 4. This CDR3 is built from 16 residues. The germline gives CDR1 SGDLS, CDR2 YYNGEE. The CDR3 region has the DNA TGTGCCAGCAGCGCACTAGCGGGGGCCCACACCGGGGAGCTGTTTTTT. Amino acid sequence: CASSALAGAHTGELFF.

The chain combines TRBV5-4 with TRBJ2-1, with D maybe TRBD2 (6 bases). The CDR3 runs to 15 residues. Germline CDR1 SGHNT, CDR2 YYREEE (reference sequence). Trimming took off 4 bases at V and 3 bases at J, with 14 bases between the two ends. The CDR3 reads CASSTSLGGYNEQFF. DNA of the CDR3: TGTGCCAGCAGCACTTCGCTGGGAGGCTACAATGAGCAGTTCTTC.

The chain joins TRBV2 to TRBJ2-2; 10 bases agree with TRBD1. After removal of 6 bases from V and 6 bases from J, the junction contained 4 bases not matched to a gene. Germline V gives CDR1 SNHLY, CDR2 FYNNEI. The CDR3 runs to 14 residues. CDR3: CASRGQGGAGELFF. CDR3 coding DNA: TGTGCCAGCAGAGGACAGGGGGGAGCCGGGGAGCTGTTTTTT.

This clone was observed once. For the CDR3, the DNA is TGTGCCAGCTCCCCAGGCGGGTTTAATTCACCCCTCCACTTT. Translation gives CASSPGGFNSPLHF. The J gene is TRBJ1-6, the V gene TRBV18, with D unresolved. The CDR3 sequence is 14 residues long. V lost 6 bases to trimming and J lost 6 bases, with 12 bases between them. CDR1 and CDR2 (germline): KGHSH, LQKENI.

The rearrangement links TRBV5-1 to TRBJ1-2; 7 bases map to TRBD1. J gave up 9 bases and V 4 bases, and 9 bases lay outside the gene matches. There are 13 residues in the CDR3. The germline CDR1 and CDR2 sequences are SGHRS and YFSETQ. The CDR3 protein is CASSPQGGASYTF. CDR3 sequence (DNA): TGCGCCAGCAGCCCCCAAGGGGGCGCGAGCTACACCTTC.

This clone has only a few counts. The rearrangement uses TRBV19 and TRBJ2-5, with a tentative D call TRBD2 (6 bases). CDR3 length equals 13 residues. V was cut by 5 bases and J by 7 bases, with 14 bases left in between. Germline loops: CDR1 LNHDA, CDR2 SQIVND (reference sequence). The CDR3 DNA reads as TGTGCCAGTAGTTCGGGACTGGCAGGGACCCAGTACTTC. Translation: CASSSGLAGTQYF.

The chain links TRBV29-1 to TRBJ1-5; 7 nucleotides agree with TRBD1. The V and J ends lost 4 bases and 0 bases, in that order; junction bases with no gene match: 6. Germline V gene data show CDR1 as SQVTM and CDR2 as ANQGSEA. CDR3 length: 15 amino acids. DNA for the CDR3: TGCAGCGTTGGGGACAGCCCTTATAGCAATCAGCCCCAGCATTTT. Translation gives CSVGDSPYSNQPQHF.

Only one count was recorded for this clone. Written as DNA, the CDR3 is TGTGCCAGCAGTAAGGCGGGTCAGGTCACAGATACGCAGTATTTT. The encoded protein is CASSKAGQVTDTQYF. The rearrangement joins TRBV5-4 to TRBJ2-3; possible D gene TRBD2, 5 bases. The V gene's germline CDR1 is SGHNT and CDR2 YYREEE (reference sequence). The ends were cut back, 5 bases at V and 2 bases at J, with 15 bases in the middle. The CDR3 spans 15 residues.

The chain carries TRBV19 and TRBJ2-1; maybe TRBD2 (6 bases). CDR3 length equals 15 residues. Germline V gives CDR1 LNHDA, CDR2 SQIVND (reference sequence). Trimming removed 5 bases from V and 0 bases from J, with 11 bases in between. CDR3 bases: TGTGCCAGTAGTGCCCAGGGACTCTCCTACAATGAGCAGTTCTTC. This translates into CASSAQGLSYNEQFF.

This clone was seen repeatedly, ten times or more. The gene calls are TRBV2 and TRBJ2-7; 10 nucleotides line up with TRBD2. CDR3 length: 14 amino acids. Germline V gene data show CDR1 as SNHLY and CDR2 as FYNNEI. Trimming removed 4 bases from V and 4 bases from J; junction bases left unmatched: 4. CDR3 nucleotide sequence: TGTGCCAGCAGTGGATCTAGCGGGGGTTACGAGCAGTACTTC. Residues: CASSGSSGGYEQYF.

This clone was detected only a few times. The chain is built from TRBV4-1 and TRBJ1-1; 10 bases are a match to TRBD1. The CDR3 is 15 residues long. CDR1 is MGHRA and CDR2 is YSYEKL in the germline V gene. V was pared by 5 bases and J by 1 base, with 4 bases of the junction left unmatched. The CDR3 DNA sequence: TGCGCCAGCAGCTTCCGGACAGGGGGGAACACTGAAGCTTTCTTT. The encoded protein is CASSFRTGGNTEAFF.

This chain links TRBV19 with TRBJ2-7; D might be TRBD1 (5 bases). CDR3 size: 14 residues. Trimming stripped 6 bases from V and 0 bases from J, with 12 bases between. Germline values: CDR1 LNHDA, CDR2 SQIVND (reference sequence). The CDR3 nucleotides read TGTGCCAGTAGCCACCAGGGAATCTCCTACGAGCAGTACTTC. It yields the protein CASSHQGISYEQYF.

The J gene is TRBJ1-2, the V gene TRBV4-1; 8 bases match TRBD1. This CDR3 is built from 19 residues. The germline CDR1 and CDR2 sequences are MGHRA and YSYEKL. V gave up 3 bases and J gave up 2 bases; unmatched junction bases: 17. The CDR3 protein is CASSHKLRDRWALNYGYTF. DNA of the CDR3: TGCGCCAGCAGCCACAAACTCCGGGACAGGTGGGCTTTAAACTATGGCTACACCTTC.

This sequence joins TRBV27 and TRBJ2-2, with 10 bases lining up with TRBD1. The germline V gene has CDR1 MNHEY and CDR2 SMNVEV (reference sequence). With 2 bases clipped from V and 2 bases from J, the junction kept 2 bases outside the gene matches. The CDR3 sequence is 16 residues long. The CDR3 here is CASSLLTGGNTGELFF. The CDR3 nucleotides are TGTGCCAGCAGTTTACTGACAGGGGGCAACACCGGGGAGCTGTTTTTT.

This chain connects TRBV18 to TRBJ1-2; perhaps TRBD1 as D (5 bases). This CDR3 comprises 15 residues. Deletions cut 2 bases from V and 2 bases from J, with 12 bases between. CDR1 is KGHSH and CDR2 is LQKENI in the germline V gene. This CDR3 reads CASSPTMDKNYGYTF. The CDR3 DNA follows: TGTGCCAGCTCACCAACCATGGACAAAAACTATGGCTACACCTTC.

The genes are TRBV15 and TRBJ1-1, with D tentatively TRBD1 (5 bases). The CDR3 has 16 residues. Trimming took off 1 base at V and 10 bases at J, with 22 bases between the two ends. CDR1 is LNHNV and CDR2 is YYDKDF in the germline V gene (reference sequence). This chain's CDR3 is CATSRGVSGTAKRAFF. As DNA, the CDR3 is TGTGCCACCAGCAGAGGCGTAAGCGGGACGGCGAAAAGAGCTTTCTTT.

The rearrangement uses TRBV19 and TRBJ1-1; perhaps TRBD1 as D (6 bases). Trimming removed 6 bases at V and 1 base at J, with 12 bases between. In germline, CDR1 is LNHDA, CDR2 SQIVND (reference sequence). The CDR3 runs 14 residues. The CDR3 DNA follows: TGTGCCAGTAGATATGGGACACCGAACACTGAAGCTTTCTTT. It codes for CASRYGTPNTEAFF.

V gene TRBV7-9 combines with J gene TRBJ1-3; 8 bases line up with TRBD1. The germline V gene encodes CDR1 SEHNR and CDR2 FQNEAQ (reference sequence). This CDR3 is 16 amino acids long. The V gene end was trimmed by 5 bases and the J gene end by 4 bases; junction bases not matched to a gene: 10. The CDR3 DNA sequence: TGTGCCAGCAGCCAGTCGACAGGGGTGGCGGGAAACACCATATATTTT. Amino acids: CASSQSTGVAGNTIYF.

The chain has TRBV13 and TRBJ2-1; 15 bases map to TRBD2. The germline V gene encodes CDR1 PRHDT and CDR2 FYEKMQ (reference sequence). With V trimmed by 4 bases and J by 2 bases, 3 bases remained unmatched. The CDR3 loop spans 17 amino acids. CDR3 coding DNA: TGTGCCAGCAGCTCCCGGACTAGCGGGAGGGCCTACAATGAGCAGTTCTTC. Translated, it gives CASSSRTSGRAYNEQFF.

The chain has TRBV5-1 and TRBJ2-1; 12 bases agree with TRBD2. J was trimmed by 10 bases and V by 4 bases; bases with no gene match: 12. Per germline, CDR1 SGHRS and CDR2 YFSETQ. CDR3 size: 16 residues. CDR3 DNA sequence: TGCGCCAGCAGCGACGCCTCTAGCGGGAGGGCCTGGGAGCAGTTCTTC. It is translated as CASSDASSGRAWEQFF.

The V gene is TRBV6-6, the J gene TRBJ2-1; D is uncertain. Germline lookup yields CDR1 MNHNY and CDR2 SVGAGI (reference sequence). V dropped 4 bases and J dropped 10 bases, with 11 bases sitting between them. The CDR3 is made up of 12 amino acids. The CDR3 DNA reads as TGTGCCAGCAGTTCTATGAAGTACGAGCAGTTCTTC. This encodes CASSSMKYEQFF.

This sequence joins TRBV5-1 and TRBJ1-4; TRBD1 agrees at 10 bases. The CDR3 sequence is 14 residues long. With 3 bases clipped from V and 6 bases from J, the junction kept 2 bases outside the gene matches. Germline values: CDR1 SGHRS, CDR2 YFSETQ. In DNA form, the CDR3 reads TGCGCCAGCAGCTCGACAGGGGGCGATGAAAAACTGTTTTTT. As protein: CASSSTGGDEKLFF.

This clone was counted a few times. J is TRBJ1-3 and V is TRBV14, with D unclear. The ends were cut back, 4 bases at V and 2 bases at J, with 6 bases in the middle. Germline lookup yields CDR1 SGHDN and CDR2 FVKESK. This CDR3 contains 13 residues. The CDR3 loop reads CASSPAAGNTIYF. CDR3 sequence (DNA): TGTGCCAGCAGCCCCGCAGCTGGAAACACCATATATTTT.

V is TRBV3-1 (or the pseudogene TRBV3-2) and J is TRBJ1-2; D remains unclear. The CDR3 length is 14 residues. Germline V gene lookup returns CDR1 LGHDT and CDR2 YNNKEL (reference sequence). Trimming removed 2 bases from V and 4 bases from J, with 11 bases in between. This chain's CDR3 is CASSQSGVSYGYTF. For the CDR3, the DNA is TGTGCCAGCAGCCAATCCGGGGTTTCCTATGGCTACACCTTC.

The chain employs TRBV6-5 and TRBJ1-2; no clear D. The CDR3 extends over 14 amino acids. Germline V lookup: CDR1 MNHEY, CDR2 SVGAGI. The V end was cut by 7 bases, the J end by 0 bases, with 12 bases between. CDR3 DNA sequence: TGTGCCAGCACCGGGATTATACCTAACTATGGCTACACCTTC. Amino acids: CASTGIIPNYGYTF.

V usage is TRBV11-3 and J usage is TRBJ1-1; no clear D gene. CDR1 SGHNT and CDR2 YENEEA come from the germline V gene. The CDR3 length is 17 residues. The V end was cut by 5 bases, the J end by 1 base, with 20 bases between. CDR3 nucleotide sequence: TGTGCCAGCAGCCACAGCAGAGTTAGGATGGGGAACACTGAAGCTTTCTTT. Its protein is CASSHSRVRMGNTEAFF.